These T cell receptor beta chains were read from a single sample in a study of identical twins. TCRdb reanalysed the 5' RACE reads using MiXCR and keeps one entry per CDR3 protein. The sample lists 550,000 to 800,000 distinct CDR3 sequences; 7.1% were seen once. This same sample was also taken into another study, of yellow fever vaccine responses in identical twins.

Sequencing was carried out using PBMCs. Receptors originate from a woman under 30 in good health. Each CDR3 is given with its conserved first and last residue. D genes are given only for firm matches. The size entry is marked missing in some rows and otherwise reads once, few, many or a size class.

v_gene,d_gene,abundance,j_gene,CDR3aa,CDR3nt
TRBV4-1,TRBD1,many,TRBJ1-1,CASSQGTWTGMDTEAFF,TGCGCCAGCAGCCAAGGGACCTGGACAGGGATGGACACTGAAGCTTTCTTT
TRBV29-1,NA,NA,TRBJ2-2,CSVVLGGANTGELFF,TGCAGCGTTGTCTTAGGCGGGGCTAACACCGGGGAGCTGTTTTTT
TRBV3-1,NA,few,TRBJ1-1,CASSRFAEAFF,TGTGCCAGCAGTCGGTTTGCTGAAGCTTTCTTT
TRBV2,TRBD2,few,TRBJ2-5,CASSDPRLAGVLETQYF,TGTGCCAGCAGTGATCCCCGACTAGCGGGAGTGCTGGAGACCCAGTACTTC
TRBV27,TRBD1,few,TRBJ1-2,CASSSVDRSLTGYTF,TGTGCCAGCAGTTCCGTGGACAGGTCCCTAACTGGCTACACCTTC
TRBV20-1,NA,few,TRBJ2-3,CSAGGLNTQYF,TGCAGTGCTGGGGGGCTGAATACGCAGTATTTT
TRBV9,TRBD2,few,TRBJ2-3,CASSVLAGGGDTQYF,TGTGCCAGCAGCGTATTAGCGGGGGGGGGAGATACGCAGTATTTT
TRBV29-1,TRBD2,few,TRBJ2-1,CSVEESSGSFYNEQFF,TGCAGCGTTGAAGAATCGAGCGGGAGCTTCTACAATGAGCAGTTCTTC
TRBV5-1,NA,NA,TRBJ2-7,CASSLSGGADEQYF,TGCGCCAGCAGCTTGAGTGGGGGGGCGGACGAGCAGTACTTC
TRBV21-1,NA,few,TRBJ2-1,CANGGAWETFSSYNEQFF,TGTGCCAACGGAGGCGCGTGGGAAACCTTCAGCTCCTACAATGAGCAGTTCTTC
TRBV6-1,TRBD1,NA,TRBJ1-2,CATSMGQGGVGPYGYTF,TGTGCCACATCAATGGGGCAGGGGGGAGTAGGTCCCTATGGCTACACCTTC
TRBV4-1,NA,few,TRBJ2-7,CASSQGMGGSYEQYF,TGCGCCAGCAGCCAAGGAATGGGAGGATCATACGAGCAGTACTTC
TRBV29-1,NA,NA,TRBJ1-1,CSAEDEGSPLTEAFF,TGCAGCGCCGAAGATGAGGGTAGTCCGTTAACTGAAGCTTTCTTT
TRBV7-9,NA,NA,TRBJ2-1,CASSNGDSYNEQFF,TGTGCCAGCAGCAATGGCGATTCCTACAATGAGCAGTTCTTC
TRBV12-5,NA,few,TRBJ1-1,CASGLVPGVNTEAFF,TGTGCTAGTGGTTTGGTACCGGGGGTGAACACTGAAGCTTTCTTT
TRBV7-2,TRBD2,many,TRBJ2-7,CASSDGTSGSRYEQYF,TGTGCCAGCAGCGACGGGACTAGCGGGAGTCGTTACGAGCAGTACTTC
TRBV6-1,TRBD1,NA,TRBJ2-2,CASGNDRGRNDGELFF,TGTGCCAGCGGCAATGACAGGGGGCGAAACGACGGGGAGCTGTTTTTT
TRBV12-3/TRBV12-4,NA,few,TRBJ1-1,CASTFVVPNTEAFF,TGTGCCAGCACCTTCGTGGTGCCGAACACTGAAGCTTTCTTT
TRBV7-2,TRBD2,NA,TRBJ2-5,CASSLVGSGVGETQYF,TGTGCCAGCAGCTTAGTGGGTAGCGGGGTAGGAGAGACCCAGTACTTC
TRBV6-1,NA,few,TRBJ2-1,CASSEIVGYNEQFF,TGTGCCAGCAGTGAAATTGTCGGCTACAATGAGCAGTTCTTC
TRBV24-1,NA,many,TRBJ2-3,CATSALTDGAGPTDTQYF,TGTGCCACCAGTGCATTGACGGATGGGGCAGGGCCGACAGATACGCAGTATTTT
TRBV7-8,NA,NA,TRBJ2-2,CASSLVTGETGELFF,TGTGCCAGCAGCTTAGTTACGGGGGAGACCGGGGAGCTGTTTTTT
TRBV4-1,TRBD1,many,TRBJ2-2,CASSQVLRGTGELFF,TGCGCCAGCAGCCAAGTGCTCAGGGGGACCGGGGAGCTGTTTTTT
TRBV10-3,TRBD1,many,TRBJ2-5,CAVRTGLQETQYF,TGTGCCGTCCGGACAGGCCTCCAAGAGACCCAGTACTTC
TRBV11-2,NA,many,TRBJ1-1,CASSLDRGDTEAFF,TGTGCCAGCAGCTTAGATCGGGGGGACACTGAAGCTTTCTTT
TRBV6-1,NA,NA,TRBJ1-1,CASGRGKAMNTEAFF,TGTGCCAGCGGGCGAGGGAAGGCGATGAACACTGAAGCTTTCTTT
TRBV10-3,TRBD1,NA,TRBJ1-5,CAIRDSTYQPQHF,TGTGCCATCCGGGACAGCACCTATCAGCCCCAGCATTTT
TRBV10-3,TRBD2,NA,TRBJ2-1,CATELAGGNEQFF,TGTGCCACGGAACTAGCGGGGGGGAATGAGCAGTTCTTC
TRBV12-3/TRBV12-4,TRBD1,NA,TRBJ2-2,CASSSGQGANTGELFF,TGTGCCAGCAGCTCTGGACAGGGGGCGAACACCGGGGAGCTGTTTTTT
TRBV29-1,NA,many,TRBJ1-4,CSVAVAIGEKLFF,TGCAGCGTTGCTGTGGCGATAGGTGAAAAACTGTTTTTT
TRBV29-1,NA,NA,TRBJ2-3,CSVELGTLNTQYF,TGCAGCGTTGAATTGGGCACCCTTAATACGCAGTATTTT
TRBV20-1,TRBD2,NA,TRBJ2-1,CCARSIIGGSADNEQFF,TGCTGTGCTAGATCCATAATAGGCGGGAGCGCGGACAATGAGCAGTTCTTC
TRBV12-5,NA,NA,TRBJ1-1,CASGRFGDTEAFF,TGTGCTAGTGGCCGATTCGGGGACACTGAAGCTTTCTTT
TRBV29-1,TRBD2,few,TRBJ2-7,CSARTSGIYEQYF,TGCAGCGCCCGGACTAGCGGGATCTACGAGCAGTACTTC
TRBV3-1,TRBD1,NA,TRBJ2-5,CASTPTGVQETQYF,TGTGCCAGCACCCCGACAGGGGTACAAGAGACCCAGTACTTC
TRBV12-3/TRBV12-4,TRBD2,NA,TRBJ2-3,CASSLALRLAGGTDTQYF,TGTGCCAGCAGTTTAGCGCTGCGACTAGCGGGAGGCACAGATACGCAGTATTTT
TRBV5-5,NA,few,TRBJ1-1,CASSFRDPNTEAFF,TGTGCCAGCAGCTTCAGGGACCCGAACACTGAAGCTTTCTTT
TRBV20-1,TRBD1,few,TRBJ1-6,CSTYRGNSPLHF,TGCAGTACATACAGGGGTAATTCACCCCTCCACTTT
TRBV29-1,NA,many,TRBJ1-1,CSARGQGSTEAFF,TGCAGCGCCCGGGGGCAGGGGAGCACTGAAGCTTTCTTT
TRBV2,NA,many,TRBJ1-2,CASKRGLTNYGYTF,TGTGCCAGCAAAAGAGGCCTCACTAACTATGGCTACACCTTC
TRBV20-1,NA,few,TRBJ2-3,CSAPSLALTDTQYF,TGCAGTGCCCCTAGTCTAGCACTCACAGATACGCAGTATTTT
TRBV7-9,NA,NA,TRBJ1-2,CASSLLPSGAGYGYTF,TGTGCCAGCAGCTTATTACCTTCGGGGGCAGGCTATGGCTACACCTTC
TRBV11-2,NA,few,TRBJ2-7,CASTSQLVRYEQYF,TGTGCCAGCACCTCCCAACTAGTTCGCTACGAGCAGTACTTC
TRBV6-5,TRBD2,NA,TRBJ2-2,CASSYRGLAGSGELFF,TGTGCCAGCAGTTACCGGGGACTAGCGGGTTCAGGGGAGCTGTTTTTT
TRBV7-6,TRBD1,many,TRBJ2-3,CASSLGYKEGARTDTQYF,TGTGCCAGCAGCTTAGGGTATAAAGAGGGGGCCCGCACAGATACGCAGTATTTT
TRBV29-1,NA,many,TRBJ2-7,CSTLTGPYEQYF,TGCAGCACCTTGACTGGACCCTACGAGCAGTACTTC
TRBV4-2,TRBD2,NA,TRBJ2-3,CASSHALAGGTDTQYF,TGTGCCAGCAGCCACGCCCTAGCGGGAGGTACAGATACGCAGTATTTT
TRBV10-3,NA,NA,TRBJ2-5,CATTGALSETQYF,TGTGCCACGACGGGAGCTTTATCAGAGACCCAGTACTTC
TRBV29-1,NA,many,TRBJ2-7,CSVQRGGATEQYF,TGCAGCGTTCAAAGGGGCGGTGCTACGGAGCAGTACTTC